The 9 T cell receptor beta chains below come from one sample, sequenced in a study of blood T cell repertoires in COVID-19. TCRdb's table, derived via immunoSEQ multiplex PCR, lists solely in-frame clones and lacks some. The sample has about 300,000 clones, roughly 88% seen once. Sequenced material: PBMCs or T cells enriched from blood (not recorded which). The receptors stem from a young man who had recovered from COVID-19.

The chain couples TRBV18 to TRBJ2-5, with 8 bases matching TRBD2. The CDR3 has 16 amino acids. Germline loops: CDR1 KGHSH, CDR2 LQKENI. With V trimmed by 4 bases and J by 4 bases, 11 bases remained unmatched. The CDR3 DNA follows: TGTGCCAGCTCACTGACTAACGGGGGGGCCGGAGAGACCCAGTACTTC. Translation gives CASSLTNGGAGETQYF. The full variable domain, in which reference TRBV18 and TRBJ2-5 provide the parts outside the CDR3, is NAGVMQNPRHLVRRRGQEARLRCSPMKGHSHVYWYRQLPEEGLKFMVYLQKENIIDESGMPKERFSAEFPKEGPSILRIQQVVRGDSAAYFCASSLTNGGAGETQYFGPGTRLLVL.

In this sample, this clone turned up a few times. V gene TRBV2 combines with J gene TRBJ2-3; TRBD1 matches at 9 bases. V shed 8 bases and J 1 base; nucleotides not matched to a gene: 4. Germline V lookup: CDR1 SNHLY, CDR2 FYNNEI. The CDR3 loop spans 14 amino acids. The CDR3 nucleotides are TGTGCCAGCGACCGGGACAGGGGCACAGATACGCAGTATTTT. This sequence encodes CASDRDRGTDTQYF.

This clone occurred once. This CDR3 reads CSVVTSGIITDTQYF. The CDR3 DNA reads TGCAGCGTCGTGACTAGCGGTATAATCACAGATACGCAGTATTTT. This chain uses TRBV29-1 with TRBJ2-3, with 9 bases lining up with TRBD2. The germline V gene has CDR1 SQVTM and CDR2 ANQGSEA. CDR3 length equals 15 residues. V gave up 6 bases and J gave up 2 bases; unmatched junction bases: 9.

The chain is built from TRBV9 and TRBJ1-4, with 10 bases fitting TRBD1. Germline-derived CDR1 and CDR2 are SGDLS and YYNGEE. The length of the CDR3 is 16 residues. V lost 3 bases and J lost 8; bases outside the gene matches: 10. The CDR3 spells CASSEGRTGGREKLFF. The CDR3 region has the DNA TGTGCCAGCAGCGAGGGGAGGACAGGGGGAAGGGAAAAACTGTTTTTT. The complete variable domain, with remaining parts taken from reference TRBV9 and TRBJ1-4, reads DSGVTQTPKHLITATGQRVTLRCSPRSGDLSVYWYQQSLDQGLQFLIQYYNGEERAKGNILERFSAQQFPDLHSELNLSSLELGDSALYFCASSEGRTGGREKLFFGSGTQLSVL.

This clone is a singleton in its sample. The DNA for the CDR3 is TGTGCCAGCAGCGCTTCCAAGGACAGGGGAGACTATGGCTACACCTTC. Its protein product is CASSASKDRGDYGYTF. This chain uses TRBV9 with TRBJ1-2; TRBD1 matches at 9 bases. The CDR3 spans 16 residues. After removal of 3 bases from V and 3 bases from J, the junction contained 9 bases not matched to a gene. The V gene's germline CDR1 is SGDLS and CDR2 YYNGEE. The whole variable domain, filled in from reference TRBV9 and TRBJ1-2, reads DSGVTQTPKHLITATGQRVTLRCSPRSGDLSVYWYQQSLDQGLQFLIQYYNGEERAKGNILERFSAQQFPDLHSELNLSSLELGDSALYFCASSASKDRGDYGYTFGSGTRLTVV.

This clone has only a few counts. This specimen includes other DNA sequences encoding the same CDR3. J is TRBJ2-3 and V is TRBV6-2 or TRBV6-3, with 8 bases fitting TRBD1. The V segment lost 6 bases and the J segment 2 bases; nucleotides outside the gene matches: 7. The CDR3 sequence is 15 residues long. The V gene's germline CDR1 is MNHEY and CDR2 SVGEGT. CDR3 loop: CASSSGTGDTDTQYF. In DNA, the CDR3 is TGTGCCAGCAGCTCCGGGACAGGTGACACAGATACGCAGTATTTT.

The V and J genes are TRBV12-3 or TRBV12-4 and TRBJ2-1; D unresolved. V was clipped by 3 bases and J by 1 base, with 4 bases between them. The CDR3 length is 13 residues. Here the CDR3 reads CASSFQSYNEQFF. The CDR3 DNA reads TGTGCCAGCAGTTTTCAGTCCTACAATGAGCAGTTCTTC.

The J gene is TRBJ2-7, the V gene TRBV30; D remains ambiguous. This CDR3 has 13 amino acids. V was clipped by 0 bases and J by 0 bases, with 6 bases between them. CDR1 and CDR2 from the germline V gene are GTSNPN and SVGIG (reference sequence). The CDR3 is CAWSVANSYEQYF. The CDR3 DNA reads TGTGCCTGGAGTGTGGCCAACTCCTACGAGCAGTACTTC.

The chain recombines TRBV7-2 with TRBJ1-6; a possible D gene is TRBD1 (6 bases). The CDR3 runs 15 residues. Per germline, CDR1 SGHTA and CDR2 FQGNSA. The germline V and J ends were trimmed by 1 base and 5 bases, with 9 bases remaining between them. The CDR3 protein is CASSLGTADNSPLHF. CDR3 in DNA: TGTGCCAGCAGCTTAGGGACAGCGGATAATTCACCCCTCCACTTT.